Listed below are T cell receptor beta chains from one sample, sequenced in a study of long-term antiretroviral therapy in people with HIV. The method was immunoSEQ multiplex PCR; TCRdb's version includes in-frame clones alone and lacks a portion of them. The data hold 20,000 to 30,000 clones, with around 83% observed a single time. Specimen: unsorted PBMCs, collected 1.9 years after starting antiretroviral therapy. These receptors all stem from a woman in her twenties or thirties with HIV. The CDR3 runs from the conserved cysteine through the conserved F or W. The D gene is left open where the match is weak. A clone size is listed for some rows: how often the clone was seen (once, few, many), or a class if it is expanded.

-	TRBV5-1	TRBJ1-1	-	16	TGCGCCAGCAGCTTGGCCGCTTCGGCAGCGAACACTGAAGCTTTCTTT	CASSLAASAANTEAFF
-	TRBV7-8	TRBJ1-5	-	14	TGTGCCAGCAGCTTTAACAAGATGGATCAGCCCCAGCATTTT	CASSFNKMDQPQHF
TRBD1	TRBV2	TRBJ1-6	few	16	TGTGCCAGCAGTCTAGGGACAGGGGATAGGGGATCACCCCTCCACTTT	CASSLGTGDRGSPLHF
-	TRBV18	TRBJ2-5	-	15	TGTGCCAGCTCACCACTTCCGGGGCGGGTAGAGACCCAGTACTTC	CASSPLPGRVETQYF
-	TRBV19	TRBJ1-5	few	13	TGTGCCAGTAGTATCGTCAGGGATGGGCCCCAGCATTTT	CASSIVRDGPQHF
-	TRBV30	TRBJ2-3	-	13	TGTGCCTGGAGTCTCGGGGTGCCAGATACGCAGTATTTT	CAWSLGVPDTQYF
TRBD1	TRBV11-2	TRBJ1-1	-	16	TGTGCCAGCAGCTTAACCGTAGGGGGCGCAAACACTGAAGCTTTCTTT	CASSLTVGGANTEAFF
-	TRBV27	TRBJ2-7	-	13	TGTGCCAGCAGTTCAGGTCATTGGACCGAGCAGTACTTC	CASSSGHWTEQYF
-	TRBV7-9	TRBJ1-5	few	14	TGTGCCAGCAGCTTAGACAGGACCTCGGCGCCCCAGCATTTT	CASSLDRTSAPQHF
-	TRBV11-2	TRBJ1-2	once	14	TGTGCCAGCAGCTTAAATGCAGGGAGGAATGGCTACACCTTC	CASSLNAGRNGYTF
-	TRBV5-1	TRBJ2-1	once	17	TGCGCCAGCAGCTTAGATGGACCTATATCTACCTACAATGAGCAGTTCTTC	CASSLDGPISTYNEQFF
-	TRBV4-2	TRBJ1-1	-	13	TGTGCCAGCAGCCCATACAGGGACACTGAAGCTTTCTTT	CASSPYRDTEAFF
-	TRBV7-9	TRBJ2-1	-	15	TGTGCCAGCAGCGGGGGAGGGGGCCGCTACAATGAGCAGTTCTTC	CASSGGGGRYNEQFF
-	TRBV6-1	TRBJ1-5	-	15	TGTGCCAGCAGTGAGGGGACCTCTAGCAATCAGCCCCAGCATTTT	CASSEGTSSNQPQHF
TRBD2	TRBV9	TRBJ2-3	-	16	TGTGCCAGCAGGCGGGCCCTAGCGGGGGGCGCAGATACGCAGTATTTT	CASRRALAGGADTQYF
-	TRBV12-5	TRBJ1-1	-	14	TGTGCTAGTGGTACCGGACTGGGAATCACTGAAGCTTTCTTT	CASGTGLGITEAFF
TRBD2	TRBV27	TRBJ2-5	-	15	TGTGCCAGCAGCCTACGGGGGGTCCGGGAAGAGACCCAGTACTTC	CASSLRGVREETQYF
TRBD1	TRBV27	TRBJ1-6	-	16	TGTGCCAGCAGCCGCGGACAGGGGATAACCATTCAGACCCTCCACTTT	CASSRGQGITIQTLHF
TRBD1	TRBV15	TRBJ2-1	-	15	TGTGCCACCAGCAGTCAACAGGGGAAGTACAATGAGCAGTTCTTC	CATSSQQGKYNEQFF
TRBD1	TRBV27	TRBJ1-1	-	14	TGTGCCAGCAGTTTAGGAGGGGGCTTTTCTGAAGCTTTCTTT	CASSLGGGFSEAFF
-	TRBV6-5	TRBJ1-1	-	13	TGTGCCAGCAATTTAGCCCCGACCACTGAAGCTTTCTTT	CASNLAPTTEAFF
TRBD1	TRBV29-1	TRBJ1-1	-	15	TGCAGCGTTGAGGGGGACAGGGTGAGGAACACTGAAGCTTTCTTT	CSVEGDRVRNTEAFF
-	TRBV4-2	TRBJ1-5	few	16	TGTGCCAGCAGCCAAGACCTGCATAATACGGAACAGCCCCAGCATTTT	CASSQDLHNTEQPQHF
-	TRBV30	TRBJ1-2	-	13	TGTGCCTGGAGTTCCTCCCAGGGTGCTGGCTACACCTTC	CAWSSSQGAGYTF
-	TRBV10-3	TRBJ2-3	-	16	TGTGCCATCAGTGATTTGGACTTGATTAGCACAGATACGCAGTATTTT	CAISDLDLISTDTQYF
TRBD2	TRBV7-9	TRBJ2-5	-	17	TGTGCCAGCCGCAGAGGGACTAGCGGGGGCATCCAAGAGACCCAGTACTTC	CASRRGTSGGIQETQYF
-	TRBV7-2	TRBJ2-2	-	17	TGTGCCAGCAGCCCTACCCCAGGGGAACGGAACACCGGGGAGCTGTTTTTT	CASSPTPGERNTGELFF
TRBD1	TRBV30	TRBJ1-1	-	13	TGTGCCTGGTCCGGGACAGGGGTAGTGAAAGCTTTCTTT	CAWSGTGVVKAFF
-	TRBV28	TRBJ2-7	-	12	TGTGCCAGCAGTGTATCCAGCTACGAGCAGTACTTC	CASSVSSYEQYF
TRBD1	TRBV6-5	TRBJ2-7	-	13	TGTGCCAGCGGATACAGGGGGCTCTACGAGCAGTACTTC	CASGYRGLYEQYF
-	TRBV12-2	TRBJ2-5	-	14	TGTGCAAGTCGCTTAGAGAGGGTATGGGAGACCCAGTACTTC	CASRLERVWETQYF
-	TRBV10-1	TRBJ2-4	-	12	TGCGCCAGCAGTGATGCCAAAAACATTCAGTACTTC	CASSDAKNIQYF
TRBD1	TRBV5-5	TRBJ2-7	once	13	TGTGCCAGCAGCGGACAGGCTGGCTACGAGCAGTACTTC	CASSGQAGYEQYF
-	TRBV28	TRBJ1-5	once	13	TGTGCCAGCAGTTGGGGGAACAATCAGCCCCAGCATTTT	CASSWGNNQPQHF
-	TRBV9	TRBJ1-1	-	13	TGTGCCAGCAGCGTAGTAGGGACTTCTGAAGCTTTCTTT	CASSVVGTSEAFF
TRBD1	TRBV11-2	TRBJ2-2	-	16	TGTGCCAGCAGCACGAGACAGGGGGGCGGTGTCGGGGAGCTGTTTTTT	CASSTRQGGGVGELFF
-	TRBV30	TRBJ1-3	-	14	TGTGCCTGGAGAGTACAGTACTCTGGAAACACCATATATTTT	CAWRVQYSGNTIYF
-	TRBV7-2	TRBJ1-1	-	16	TGTGCCAGCAGCCCCCGGACTGGGGGGGGTGAAACTGAAGCTTTCTTT	CASSPRTGGGETEAFF
TRBD1	TRBV6-1	TRBJ2-2	once	20	TGTGCCAGCAGTGAACGGACAGGGAGTTTAATCTCATCGAACACCGGGGAGCTGTTTTTT	CASSERTGSLISSNTGELFF
-	TRBV13	TRBJ2-7	-	17	TGTGCCAGCAGCTTGGGGACGAAGGTCTCTACTACTACCGAGCAGTACTTC	CASSLGTKVSTTTEQYF
-	TRBV19	TRBJ2-7	-	12	TGTGCCAGTAGTATTGACGGATCGAAACAGTACTTC	CASSIDGSKQYF
-	TRBV6-4	TRBJ1-5	-	13	TGTGCCAGCAGTGAAGATGACAATCAGCCCCAGCATTTT	CASSEDDNQPQHF
-	TRBV20-1	TRBJ1-2	few	10	TGCAGTGCTGCAGAGGGGGGCTACACCTTC	CSAAEGGYTF
-	TRBV5-6	TRBJ1-5	-	13	TGTGCCAGCAGCTTGCCAGGGGATCAGCCCCAGCATTTT	CASSLPGDQPQHF
TRBD1	TRBV14	TRBJ1-4	-	16	TGTGCCAGCAGCCGCGGACAGGGGAAGGCTCATGAAAAACTGTTTTTT	CASSRGQGKAHEKLFF
-	TRBV5-8	TRBJ1-3	-	14	TGTGCCAGCAGCCGAGTACTCTCTGGAAACACCATATATTTT	CASSRVLSGNTIYF
TRBD1	TRBV11-3	TRBJ2-1	-	15	TGTGCCAGCAGCTTACCCGGGACAGGGGTCGATGAGCAGTTCTTC	CASSLPGTGVDEQFF
-	TRBV30	TRBJ2-6	once	15	TGTGCCTGGAGTGTACTGGGATCTGGGGCCAACGTCCTGACTTTC	CAWSVLGSGANVLTF
TRBD1	TRBV30	TRBJ1-3	-	13	TGTGCCTGGGGCACAGGGGCTGGAAACACCATATATTTT	CAWGTGAGNTIYF
-	TRBV14	TRBJ2-2	-	13	TGTGCCAGCAGCGTTCAGGGGACCGGGGAGCTGTTTTTT	CASSVQGTGELFF
-	TRBV7-9	TRBJ2-2	-	12	TGTGCCAGCAGCTTATACGACGTGGAGCTGTTTTTT	CASSLYDVELFF
-	TRBV29-1	TRBJ2-2	-	15	TGCAGCGTTGGTCTGGTACTGGGGGGCACCGGGGAGCTGTTTTTT	CSVGLVLGGTGELFF
TRBD1	TRBV19	TRBJ1-5	-	15	TGTGCCAGTAGTCACGCCGGGACAGGGAAACAGCCCCAGCATTTT	CASSHAGTGKQPQHF
TRBD2	TRBV6-6	TRBJ2-5	-	15	TGTGCCAGCACTCCGGGACTAGCGGTTGAAGAGACCCAGTACTTC	CASTPGLAVEETQYF
-	TRBV7-3	TRBJ2-2	-	16	TGTGCCAGCAGCTTGGTGGGGGGGGCTGCCACCGGGGAGCTGTTTTTT	CASSLVGGAATGELFF
TRBD2	TRBV5-1	TRBJ2-2	-	16	TGCGCCAGCAGCTTGGCGCGGGGGGAGAACACCGGGGAGCTGTTTTTT	CASSLARGENTGELFF
-	TRBV7-9	TRBJ1-2	-	11	TGTGCCAGCAGCTTAGAGCCAGGCTACACCTTC	CASSLEPGYTF
-	TRBV11-2	TRBJ1-1	-	14	TGTGCCAGCAGCTTAGTGATAGCCGGGGTTGAAGCTTTCTTT	CASSLVIAGVEAFF
TRBD1	TRBV6-4	TRBJ1-1	-	15	TGTGCCAGCAGTGTCCAAGGGACAGGGAACACTGAAGCTTTCTTT	CASSVQGTGNTEAFF
-	TRBV5-5	TRBJ1-1	-	14	TGTGCCAGCAGCTTGGCTGGAGGGCGGGCTGAAGCTTTCTTT	CASSLAGGRAEAFF